Below are 30 T cell receptor beta chains sequenced from a single sample in a study of T cells in Graves' hyperthyroidism and ophthalmopathy. The source material, RNA transcripts, was used to amplify TCR beta CDR3 regions. First-round RT-PCR targeting the TCR CDR3 was performed with the HTBI primer set. TCRdb redid the calling of the multiplex PCR reads with MiXCR, one entry per CDR3 protein. The table has around 660,000 distinct CDR3 sequences, about 45% seen once. Sequenced: peripheral blood or thyroid tissue (not recorded which). The receptor set was obtained from an adult man with Graves' disease, either hyperthyroidism or ophthalmopathy (not recorded which).

As to this clonotype: One junction end does not reproduce the germline sequence, and a read error may be involved. The chain employs TRBV6-1 and TRBJ1-5, with TRBD1 as a possible D gene (5 bases). The CDR3 length is 14 residues. Germline CDR1 MNHNS, CDR2 SASEGT. The CDR3, as DNA: TGTACCAGCAGAATTGGGGCCGGCAATCAGCCCCAGCATTTT. Protein sequence: CTSRIGAGNQPQHF.

In the case of this clonotype: Germline and junction disagree at one end, which may indicate a read error. The V gene is TRBV12-3 or TRBV12-4, the J gene TRBJ2-5; perhaps TRBD2 as D (5 bases). The CDR3 is made up of 15 amino acids. This chain's CDR3 is CASSYSIGGHSGVDF. The CDR3 DNA is TGTGCCAGCAGTTACTCGATAGGAGGCCACAGTGGAGTCGACTTC.

The V call is TRBV2, the J call TRBJ1-5; D gene ambiguous. The germline V gene encodes CDR1 SNHLY and CDR2 FYNNEI. CDR3 length: 13 amino acids. The CDR3 is CAHQGGSNQPQHF. The DNA of the CDR3 is TGTGCGCACCAAGGTGGTAGCAATCAGCCCCAGCATTTT.

This sequence joins TRBV6-5 and TRBJ2-5; D is possibly TRBD1 (5 bases). Trimming cost V 6 bases and J 2 bases, with 10 bases left between them. Germline CDR1 and CDR2: MNHEY and SVGAGI. The CDR3 is 13 amino acids. CDR3 sequence: CASSLKGQETQYF. The CDR3, as DNA: TGTGCCAGCAGCTTGAAGGGGCAAGAGACCCAGTACTTC.

This clonotype was detected many times. V gene TRBV6-5 combines with J gene TRBJ2-5; D assignment may be TRBD1 or TRBD2 (5 bases each). CDR1 and CDR2 from the germline V gene are MNHEY and SVGAGI. Trimming removed 6 bases at V and 4 bases at J, with 12 bases between. The CDR3 consists of 13 residues. The CDR3 loop reads CASSHGTIETQYF. The CDR3 DNA reads as TGTGCCAGCAGCCACGGGACGATAGAGACCCAGTACTTC.

This clonotype showed up many times. The rearrangement links TRBV24-1 to TRBJ1-2, with D perhaps matching TRBD1 (5 bases). Trimming cost V 2 bases and J 4 bases, with 10 bases left between them. CDR1 is KGHDR, CDR2 SFDVKD, per germline. The CDR3 is 14 amino acids. Here the CDR3 DNA reads TGTGCCACCAGTGATTCGGACAAAGTCTATGGCTACACCTTC. Translating gives CATSDSDKVYGYTF.

This clonotype has a single count. V gene TRBV7-6 combines with J gene TRBJ2-2; D is unresolved. The CDR3 consists of 13 residues. CDR1 SGHVS and CDR2 FNYEAQ come from the germline V gene. Trimming pared 5 bases from V and 7 bases from J, leaving 11 bases between. The CDR3 nucleotides are TGTGCCAGCAGCCTCCGACCCGGCGGGGAGCTGTTTTTT. Translation gives CASSLRPGGELFF.

The rearrangement uses TRBV5-1 and TRBJ2-7; D remains unclear. This CDR3 has 14 amino acids. The germline CDR1 and CDR2 sequences are SGHRS and YFSETQ. V was cut by 2 bases and J by 5 bases, with 14 bases left in between. CDR3 protein: CASSLQLRVDEQYF. As DNA, the CDR3 is TGCGCCAGCAGCTTACAACTTCGGGTTGACGAGCAGTACTTC.

Comment on this clonotype: Since no conserved phenylalanine or tryptophan closes the CDR3, a read error is the likely cause. The limits of the CDR3 on the DNA are not certain, so only TCRdb's listed CDR3 is given. The V gene is TRBV2, the J gene TRBJ1-4; no DNA check was done on the table's D call, TRBD1. Germline V lookup: CDR1 SNHLY, CDR2 FYNNEI. The CDR3 has 10 residues if both end residues are counted. CDR3 residues: CASSHRTGDY.

The CDR3 nucleotides are TGTGCCAGCTCGGGACCGGTAAACAATCAGCCCCAGCATTTT. This translates into CASSGPVNNQPQHF. This chain connects TRBV2 to TRBJ1-5; the D gene is possibly TRBD1 (5 bases). V dropped 8 bases and J dropped 3 bases, with 14 bases sitting between them. This CDR3 comprises 14 residues. The V gene's germline CDR1 is SNHLY and CDR2 FYNNEI. Complete variable domain (other parts from reference TRBV2 and TRBJ1-5): EPEVTQTPSHQVTQMGQEVILRCVPISNHLYFYWYRQILGQKVEFLVSFYNNEISEKSEIFDDQFSVERPDGSNFTLKIRSTKLEDSAMYFCASSGPVNNQPQHFGDGTRLSIL.

V is TRBV5-1 and J is TRBJ1-2; tentatively, D is TRBD1 (5 bases). The CDR3 is 13 residues long. The V end was cut by 0 bases, the J end by 7 bases, with 10 bases between. Germline CDR1 reads SGHRS; CDR2 reads YFSETQ. The CDR3 spells CASSLAGESGYTF. For the CDR3, the DNA is TGCGCCAGCAGCTTGGCGGGGGAGAGTGGCTACACCTTC.

The CDR3 reads CSGTAGSNTEAFF. The CDR3 nucleotides are TGCAGTGGGACGGCCGGATCGAACACTGAAGCTTTCTTT. The chain has TRBV20-1 and TRBJ1-1; D remains unclear. V was trimmed by 7 bases and J by 1 base, leaving 13 bases between them. There are 13 residues in the CDR3. CDR1 and CDR2 from the germline V gene are DFQATT and SNEGSKA (reference sequence).

This chain links TRBV7-9 with TRBJ2-7; TRBD1 matches 7 bases. Germline V gene sequence: CDR1 SEHNR, CDR2 FQNEAQ (reference sequence). Trimming took 5 bases from V and 0 from J; bases not matched to a gene: 7. The CDR3 spans 15 residues. This chain's CDR3 is CASSAQTGTSYEQYF. DNA for the CDR3: TGTGCCAGCAGCGCCCAGACAGGGACCTCCTACGAGCAGTACTTC.

In this sample, this clonotype turned up a few times. The CDR3 region has the DNA TGTGCCAGCAGTGAATCGGACAGGGGGCCGTACGGGGAGCTGTTTTTT. Its protein is CASSESDRGPYGELFF. This chain links TRBV2 with TRBJ2-2; TRBD1 aligns across 11 bases. CDR3 length: 16 amino acids. Germline CDR1 SNHLY, CDR2 FYNNEI. Losses at the gene ends were 2 bases for V and 7 bases for J; bases not matched to a gene: 6.

This clonotype was detected only a few times. The chain has TRBV29-1 and TRBJ2-7; the match to TRBD2 covers 13 bases. V lost 5 bases to trimming and J lost 0 bases; unmatched junction nucleotides: 10. Germline loops: CDR1 SQVTM, CDR2 ANQGSEA. This CDR3 spans 17 amino acids. For the CDR3, the DNA is TGCAGCGTTCGCCTGGGGACTAGCGGGAAGAGCTCCTACGAGCAGTACTTC. Translating gives CSVRLGTSGKSSYEQYF.

This clonotype has ten or more counts. The rearrangement links TRBV20-1 to TRBJ1-5; 10 nucleotides match TRBD1. With 2 bases clipped from V and 2 bases from J, the junction kept 3 bases outside the gene matches. Germline CDR1 is DFQATT and CDR2 is SNEGSKA (reference sequence). This CDR3 spans 15 amino acids. The CDR3 DNA is TGCAGTGCTAGAACCGGGACAGGGGGCAATCAGCCCCAGCATTTT. Translating gives CSARTGTGGNQPQHF.

Regarding this clonotype: This may be a read error: a much more frequent sequence differs by one nucleotide. This rearrangement joins TRBV2 to TRBJ1-2; D unclear. V gave up 3 bases and J gave up 4 bases, with 9 bases separating them. The CDR3 runs 13 residues. Germline assignment: CDR1 SNHLY and CDR2 FYNNEI. This chain's CDR3 is CASSDSRTYGYTF. The CDR3 bases are TGTGCCAGCAGTGACTCAAGGACCTATGGCTACACCTTC.

In this sample, this clonotype turned up many times. The chain uses TRBV29-1 and TRBJ1-1; weak D call: TRBD1 (6 bases). CDR1 SQVTM and CDR2 ANQGSEA come from the germline V gene. The CDR3 contains 12 residues. The V end was cut by 4 bases, the J end by 3 bases, with 9 bases between. The DNA of the CDR3 is TGCAGCGTTGCACAGGGCGACACTGAAGCTTTCTTT. Its translation: CSVAQGDTEAFF.

In this sample, this clonotype turned up many times. This chain joins TRBV2 and TRBJ1-4; 7 bases align to TRBD1. The germline gives CDR1 SNHLY, CDR2 FYNNEI. V was pared by 7 bases and J by 5 bases, with 1 base of the junction left unmatched. This CDR3 has 12 amino acids. CDR3 sequence reads: CASTTGNEKLFF. In DNA form, the CDR3 reads TGTGCCAGCACGACAGGGAATGAAAAACTGTTTTTT.

The genes are TRBV19 and TRBJ1-1, with no clear D. The length of the CDR3 is 13 residues. Trimming pared 9 bases from V and 2 bases from J, leaving 13 bases between. CDR1 is LNHDA and CDR2 is SQIVND in the germline V gene (reference sequence). The CDR3 DNA reads as TGTGCCAGCCGGGAGCTGTTCAACACTGAAGCTTTCTTT. Amino acids: CASRELFNTEAFF. Filled out from reference TRBV19 and TRBJ1-1, the complete variable domain reads DGGITQSPKYLFRKEGQNVTLSCEQNLNHDAMYWYRQDPGQGLRLIYYSQIVNDFQKGDIAEGYSVSREKKESFPLTVTSAQKNPTAFYLCASRELFNTEAFFGQGTRLTVV.

This chain links TRBV10-3 with TRBJ1-2; TRBD1 matches at 12 bases. V trimming: 4 bases; J trimming: 5 bases; junction bases outside the gene matches: 11. CDR1 and CDR2 from the germline V gene are ENHRY and SYGVKD. The CDR3 contains 17 residues. The CDR3 nucleotides read TGTGCCATCAGTGGCACCGGGACAGGGGGCGCTTTTTATGGCTACACCTTC. This codes for CAISGTGTGGAFYGYTF.

This clonotype occurred a few times. This chain uses TRBV6-1 with TRBJ2-5; 7 bases are shared with TRBD2. V dropped 7 bases and J dropped 4; count of bases not matched to a gene: 9. CDR3 length: 14 amino acids. The V gene's germline CDR1 is MNHNS and CDR2 SASEGT. The CDR3 sequence: CASTGLIAGETQYF. The CDR3, as DNA: TGTGCCAGCACCGGATTGATAGCGGGAGAGACCCAGTACTTC.

CDR3 coding DNA: TGTGCCAGCAGACCCCGGGGTGCCGGTCTCCTTCACGAGCAGTACTTC. Translation gives CASRPRGAGLLHEQYF. The chain has TRBV7-2 and TRBJ2-7; perhaps TRBD2 as D (5 bases). The V end was cut by 6 bases, the J end by 5 bases, with 23 bases between. This CDR3 region has 16 residues. Germline-derived CDR1 and CDR2 are SGHTA and FQGNSA. The entire variable domain, with the rest obtained from reference TRBV7-2 and TRBJ2-7, is as follows: GAGVSQSPSNKVTEKGKDVELRCDPISGHTALYWYRQSLGQGLEFLIYFQGNSAPDKSGLPSDRFSAERTGGSVSTLTIQRTQQEDSAVYLCASRPRGAGLLHEQYFGPGTRLTVT.

The genes are TRBV29-1 and TRBJ1-2; 8 bases map to TRBD1. Losses at the gene ends were 8 bases for V and 6 bases for J; bases not matched to a gene: 5. The CDR3 is 11 amino acids. Germline loops: CDR1 SQVTM, CDR2 ANQGSEA. The CDR3 spells CSIKQGDGYTF. The DNA for the CDR3 is TGCAGCATTAAACAGGGGGATGGCTACACCTTC.

This clonotype is a singleton in its sample. The chain combines TRBV5-1 with TRBJ2-5, with D tentatively TRBD2 (5 bases). Trimming pared 5 bases from V and 2 bases from J, leaving 16 bases between. CDR1 is SGHRS, CDR2 YFSETQ, per germline. CDR3 length: 15 residues. This CDR3 is CASSFSGNPQETQYF. In DNA, the CDR3 is TGCGCCAGCAGTTTCAGCGGAAATCCACAAGAGACCCAGTACTTC.

This clonotype appeared a single time. The chain has TRBV25-1 and TRBJ1-6; 8 bases fit TRBD1. Trimming took 5 bases from V and 8 from J; bases not matched to a gene: 8. The CDR3 is made up of 15 amino acids. CDR1 is MGHDK and CDR2 is SYGVNS in the germline V gene. The CDR3 bases are TGTGCCAGCAGTTCTCGACAGGGGCCGGATTCACCCCTCCACTTT. It encodes CASSSRQGPDSPLHF.

In this sample, this clonotype turned up a few times. The chain links TRBV5-4 to TRBJ1-5; D perhaps matches TRBD1 (5 bases). V lost 4 bases, J lost 10 bases, and 12 bases lay in between. CDR1 and CDR2 from the germline V gene are SGHNT and YYREEE (reference sequence). This CDR3 contains 12 residues. The CDR3 loop reads CASSIQRGPQHF. The CDR3 DNA sequence: TGTGCCAGCAGCATCCAAAGGGGACCCCAGCATTTT.

This clonotype was seen many times. The gene calls are TRBV7-6 and TRBJ1-3; no definite D call. V lost 5 bases to trimming and J lost 4 bases, with 9 bases between them. The CDR3 has 13 amino acids. Germline CDR1 SGHVS, CDR2 FNYEAQ. The CDR3 loop is CASSRNVGNTIYF. CDR3 in DNA: TGTGCCAGCAGCCGGAATGTCGGAAACACCATATATTTT.

The rearrangement uses TRBV7-2 and TRBJ2-3, with a tentative D call TRBD1 (5 bases). The CDR3 extends over 15 amino acids. Looked up from germline, CDR1 is SGHTA and CDR2 is FQGNSA. V was trimmed by 1 base and J by 4 bases, leaving 12 bases between them. The CDR3 DNA reads as TGTGCCAGCAGCTTAGTCCTGGCAGGGCCAGATACGCAGTATTTT. Protein: CASSLVLAGPDTQYF. Supplemented by reference TRBV7-2 and TRBJ2-3, the full variable domain reads GAGVSQSPSNKVTEKGKDVELRCDPISGHTALYWYRQSLGQGLEFLIYFQGNSAPDKSGLPSDRFSAERTGGSVSTLTIQRTQQEDSAVYLCASSLVLAGPDTQYFGPGTRLTVL.

In this sample, this clonotype turned up a few times. The chain recombines TRBV5-1 with TRBJ2-7; D might be TRBD1 (6 bases). This CDR3 region has 13 residues. The germline CDR1 and CDR2 sequences are SGHRS and YFSETQ. Between the trimmed V and J ends, which lost 5 bases and 2 bases, there was a span of 11 bases. Here the CDR3 DNA reads TGCGCCAGCAGAAAGGACAGAGCCTACGAGCAGTACTTC. It yields the protein CASRKDRAYEQYF.